This T cell receptor beta chain was sequenced in a study of cytomegalovirus exposure and HLA in healthy donors. Findings and caveats of the study: CMV antigen specificity of a few CMV-associated chains was confirmed in vitro. In a later analysis, CMV-associated beta chains were mostly HLA-associated, it appeared.

Primers: 60 Vbeta forward and 13 Jbeta reverse. TCRdb's copy holds only in-frame clones and misses some; the assay was immunoSEQ multiplex PCR. The table has under 95,000 clones, about 78% seen once. The sample holds one count of this clone. Its cognate antigen is unknown. The sequencing input was PBMCs. The source of this sequence is a male donor in good health and CMV-seronegative.

In nucleotides, the CDR3 is TGTGCCAGCAGCTCACCTTGGGCGGGGGCGGATGAGCAGTTCTTC. Residues: CASSSPWAGADEQFF. The chain uses TRBV7-2 and TRBJ2-1, with D possibly TRBD2 on 7 matching bases. Germline CDR1 reads SGHTA; CDR2 reads FQGNSA. V lost 4 bases and J lost 8, with 18 bases in between. The CDR3 is 15 amino acids.